The present entry profiles one T cell receptor (beta chain) with its context. The antigen is undetermined. The source of about 2 micrograms of genomic DNA for TCR beta libraries was cryopreserved PBMCs. The CDR3 extends over 16 amino acids. Germline values: CDR1 SGHTA, CDR2 FQGNSA. V was shortened by 4 bases and J by 5 bases, with 20 bases between the two germline ends. The data were obtained in a study of cytotoxic CD8 clonotypes in ibrutinib-treated CLL. Study-wide context: Ten to eleven relapsed/refractory, around 14 treatment-naive; under 18 IGHV unmutated. Findings of the study overall: Clonality rose at ibrutinib response and fell back toward baseline at progression.

Produced via immunoSEQ multiplex PCR; TCRdb's table is partial and in-frame only. The sample comprises 150,000 to 250,000 clones, about 72% of which are singletons, and roughly 12% rests with the top ten. The rearrangement links TRBV7-2 to TRBJ1-2; TRBD1 might be the D (6 bases). Specimen: PBMCs, collected after 24 months of ibrutinib treatment. This sequence was found in a human donor with chronic lymphocytic leukemia. CDR3 in amino acids: CASSSQDRPSGYGYTF. CDR3 bases: TGTGCCAGCAGCTCCCAAGACAGGCCCTCAGGGTATGGCTACACCTTC.